The sequence of this T cell receptor beta chain was determined in a study of cytomegalovirus exposure and HLA in healthy donors. Study background: Ancestry clustering placed about 86% of 350 to 500 genotyped donors in the Caucasian-associated cluster.

As to this clone: What it recognizes is unknown.

The ends were cut back, 5 bases at V and 10 bases at J, with 11 bases in the middle. CDR3 length: 11 amino acids. The germline CDR1 and CDR2 sequences are MNHEY and SVGAGI. Amplification used 60 Vbeta primers and 13 Jbeta primers. This table comes from immunoSEQ multiplex PCR, and its TCRdb copy is limited to in-frame clones, with some not included. Of approximately 180,000 clones listed, approximately 86% were seen once; the top ten hold approximately 2%. General observations from the study: A link between a missense DCLRE1C variant and TCR beta V- and J-gene trimming emerged from a later analysis.

The receptor was isolated from a woman younger than 30 in good health and CMV-seronegative. V usage is TRBV6-5 and J usage is TRBJ2-5, with D unclear. The sequenced sample consisted of PBMCs. The CDR3 DNA sequence: TGTGCCAGCAGTACCTCAGTTTACCAGTACTTC. Translated, it gives CASSTSVYQYF.